The clone carrying this TCR beta chain showed up just once. Its antigen is undetermined. J gave up 2 bases and V 7 bases, and 11 bases lay outside the gene matches. Germline CDR1 is SGHNT and CDR2 is YYREEE (reference sequence). The CDR3 loop spans 16 amino acids. This sample is part of a study of CD8 T cells in Susac syndrome. It was with random hexamers that roughly 0.5 to 1 ug RNA was reverse transcribed. TCRdb recomputed calls from the immunoSEQ multiplex PCR reads with MiXCR, one row per CDR3 protein. The profile shows around 140,000 distinct CDR3 sequences, around 86% of them singletons. Regarding the study as a whole: It was acknowledged by the study that relatively few individuals were included in its TCR sequencing and HLA analysis.

Sequencing was performed on CD8+ T cells from PBMCs. This chain links TRBV5-4 with TRBJ2-2, with 7 bases identical to TRBD1. This receptor was taken from a human donor with multiple sclerosis. The CDR3: CASVRAGDSNTGELFF. The CDR3 bases are TGTGCCAGCGTCCGAGCCGGGGACAGCAACACCGGGGAGCTGTTTTTT.